This T cell receptor (beta chain) appears in the sequencing data of a study of CD8 T cells in Susac syndrome (dated by TCRdb to the late 2010s). A note on the overall study: Repertoire sequencing was used to test whether CD8+ T cell activation and differentiation in Susac syndrome was antigen driven. What the authors observed across the whole study: The number of individuals in the TCR sequencing and HLA analysis was acknowledged as relatively small.

RNA was extracted using the RNeasy kit, and roughly 0.5 to 1 microgram was reverse transcribed with random hexamers. The immunoSEQ multiplex PCR assay, which covers 54 Vbeta and 13 Jbeta segments, was used to amplify TCR beta CDR3 regions. To correct PCR amplification bias, a synthetic template baseline was used for both primer optimization and computational correction. In the paper's pipeline: Only productive sequences were kept, with reads annotated to V, D and J genes according to IMGT and analyzed in immunoSEQ Analyzer. To calculate clonality, Shannon entropy was normalized by log2 of the number of productive unique sequences and then subtracted from one. For each patient and control, public and private clones were evaluated within the 100 most prevalent clones. Clones were defined as Susac-specific if absent from the healthy and MS cohorts, from around 1,000 published viral clones and from other ImmuneACCESS disease sequences. Using fastp at Q25 and MiXCR, TCRdb reprocessed the public reads and kept productive beta chains. Records with the same CDR3 protein are collapsed into one entry carrying the most frequent genes and DNA. It is TCRdb's table, rather than the study itself, that gives the V and J calls and clone size. Counted in this sample were 130,000 or so distinct CDR3 sequences; 85% to 95% of them appeared once. Around 0.12% of the sample is in the top ten clones.

Points on this clonotype: The antigen it binds to is not known. It has no much larger one-base neighbor in the sample; base qualities were not kept.

Including the terminal cysteine and phenylalanine, the CDR3 comprises 14 residues. Just CDR3 DNA is preserved here, 42 bases in frame from base 1. Based on the germline V gene, the CDR1 and CDR2 sequences are KGHDR and SFDVKD. Compared with germline, V lacks 4 bases and J lacks 9 bases; bases without a gene match: 8. Peripheral blood CD8+ and CD4+ T cells from healthy donors, Susac syndrome patients and multiple sclerosis patients were profiled using high-throughput TCR beta sequencing. Treatment-naive patients with stable or active relapsing-remitting disease fulfilling revised McDonald criteria were used as multiple sclerosis controls. Bulk CD8+ and CD4+ T cells were purified magnetically by negative isolation, whereas CD8+ TEMRA cells were enriched by FACS. Blood was collected in EDTA tubes and processed within 24 hours, with PBMCs isolated through density gradient centrifugation. PBMCs intended for TCR sequencing were cryopreserved in liquid nitrogen and were subsequently thawed in a 37 degrees C water bath. A purity of at least 90% was achieved for sorted or isolated CD4+, CD8+ and CD8+ TEMRA cells.

This receptor was identified in a human donor with multiple sclerosis. In this chain, TRBV24-1 is recombined with TRBJ1-2, with 9 middle bases fitting TRBD1. Sequencing was performed on CD4+ T cells from PBMCs. The DNA sequence is TGTGCCACCAGTGACCCGGGACAGGGTTGGAGCTACACCTTC. Its protein is CATSDPGQGWSYTF.